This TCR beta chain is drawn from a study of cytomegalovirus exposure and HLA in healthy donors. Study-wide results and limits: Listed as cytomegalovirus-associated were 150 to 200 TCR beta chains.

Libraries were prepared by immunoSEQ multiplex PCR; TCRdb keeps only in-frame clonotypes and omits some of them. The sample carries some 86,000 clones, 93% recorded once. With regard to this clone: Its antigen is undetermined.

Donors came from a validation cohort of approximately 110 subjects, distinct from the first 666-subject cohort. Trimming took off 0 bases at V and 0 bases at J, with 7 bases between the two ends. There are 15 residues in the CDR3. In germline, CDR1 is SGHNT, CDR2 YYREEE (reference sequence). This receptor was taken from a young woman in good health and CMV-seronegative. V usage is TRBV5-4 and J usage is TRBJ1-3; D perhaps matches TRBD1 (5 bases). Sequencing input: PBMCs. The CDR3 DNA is TGTGCCAGCAGCTTGGCCGGGGGCTCTGGAAACACCATATATTTT. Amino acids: CASSLAGGSGNTIYF.